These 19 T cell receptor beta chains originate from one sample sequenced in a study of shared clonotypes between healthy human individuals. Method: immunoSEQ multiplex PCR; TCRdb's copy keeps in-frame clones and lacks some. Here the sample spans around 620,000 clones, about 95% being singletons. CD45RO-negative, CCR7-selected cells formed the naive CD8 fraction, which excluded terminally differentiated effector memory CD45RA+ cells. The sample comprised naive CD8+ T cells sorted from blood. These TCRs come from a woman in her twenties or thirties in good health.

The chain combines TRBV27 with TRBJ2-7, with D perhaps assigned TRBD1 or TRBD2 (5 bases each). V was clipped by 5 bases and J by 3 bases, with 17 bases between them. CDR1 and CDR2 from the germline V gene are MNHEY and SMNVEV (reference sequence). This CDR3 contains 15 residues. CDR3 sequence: CASSPTRGGDYEQYF. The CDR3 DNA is TGTGCCAGCAGTCCAACGAGGGGCGGAGACTACGAGCAGTACTTC.

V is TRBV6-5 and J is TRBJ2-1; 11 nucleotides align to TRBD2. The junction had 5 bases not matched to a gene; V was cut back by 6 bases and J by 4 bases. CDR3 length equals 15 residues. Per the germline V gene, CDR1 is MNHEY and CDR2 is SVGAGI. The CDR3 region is CASSVLAGEYNEQFF. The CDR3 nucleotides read TGTGCCAGCAGCGTACTAGCGGGAGAGTACAATGAGCAGTTCTTC.

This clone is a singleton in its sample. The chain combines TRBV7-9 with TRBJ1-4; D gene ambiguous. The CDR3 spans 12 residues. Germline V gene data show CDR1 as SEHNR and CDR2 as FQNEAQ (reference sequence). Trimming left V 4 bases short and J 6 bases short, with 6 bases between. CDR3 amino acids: CASSSADEKLFF. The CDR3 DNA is TGTGCCAGCAGCTCAGCGGATGAAAAACTGTTTTTT.

This CDR3 is CASSMGLAGTGTGELFF. As DNA, the CDR3 is TGCGCCAGCAGCATGGGACTAGCGGGAACTGGCACCGGGGAGCTGTTTTTT. J is TRBJ2-2 and V is TRBV5-1, with 13 nucleotides matching TRBD2. V lost 4 bases, J lost 4 bases, and 7 bases stayed unmatched. Germline values: CDR1 SGHRS, CDR2 YFSETQ. The length of the CDR3 is 17 residues.

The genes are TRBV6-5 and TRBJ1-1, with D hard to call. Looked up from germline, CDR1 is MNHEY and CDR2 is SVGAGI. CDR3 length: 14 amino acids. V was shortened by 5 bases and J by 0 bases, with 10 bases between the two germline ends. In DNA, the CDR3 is TGTGCCAGCAGTGAACGGACGGTGAACACTGAAGCTTTCTTT. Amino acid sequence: CASSERTVNTEAFF.

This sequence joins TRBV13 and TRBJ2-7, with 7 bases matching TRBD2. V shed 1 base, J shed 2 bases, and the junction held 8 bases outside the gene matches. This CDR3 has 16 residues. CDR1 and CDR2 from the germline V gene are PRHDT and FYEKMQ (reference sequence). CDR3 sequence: CASSLDSTGGTYEQYF. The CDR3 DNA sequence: TGTGCCAGCAGCTTAGATAGTACGGGAGGAACCTACGAGCAGTACTTC.

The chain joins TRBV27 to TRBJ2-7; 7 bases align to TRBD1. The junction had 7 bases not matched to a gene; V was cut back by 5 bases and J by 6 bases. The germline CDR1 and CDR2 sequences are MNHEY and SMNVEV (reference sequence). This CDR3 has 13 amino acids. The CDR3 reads CASSITDRVEQYF. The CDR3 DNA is TGTGCCAGCAGTATTACCGACAGGGTCGAGCAGTACTTC.

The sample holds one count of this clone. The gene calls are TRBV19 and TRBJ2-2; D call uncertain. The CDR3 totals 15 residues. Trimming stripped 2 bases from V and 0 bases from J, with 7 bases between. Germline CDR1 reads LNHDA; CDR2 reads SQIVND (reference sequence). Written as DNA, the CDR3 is TGTGCCAGTAGTATAAGCCCGTCGAACACCGGGGAGCTGTTTTTT. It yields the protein CASSISPSNTGELFF.

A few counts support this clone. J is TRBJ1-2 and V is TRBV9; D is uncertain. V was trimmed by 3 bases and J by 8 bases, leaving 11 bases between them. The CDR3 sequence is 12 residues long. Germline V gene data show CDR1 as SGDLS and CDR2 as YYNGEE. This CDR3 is CASSASPKGYTF. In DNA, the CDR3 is TGTGCCAGCAGCGCATCCCCCAAGGGCTACACCTTC.

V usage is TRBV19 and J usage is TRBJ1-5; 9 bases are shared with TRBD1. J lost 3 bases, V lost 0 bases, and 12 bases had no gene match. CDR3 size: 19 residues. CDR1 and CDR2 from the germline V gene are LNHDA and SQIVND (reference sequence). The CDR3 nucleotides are TGTGCCAGTAGTATAGAGGTAGGGGTGACAGGGGGGCCCAATCAGCCCCAGCATTTT. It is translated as CASSIEVGVTGGPNQPQHF.

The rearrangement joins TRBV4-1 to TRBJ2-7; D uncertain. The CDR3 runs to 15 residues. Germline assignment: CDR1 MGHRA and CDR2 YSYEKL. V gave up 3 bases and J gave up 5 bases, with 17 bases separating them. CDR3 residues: CASSQGYFRNDEQYF. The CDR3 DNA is TGCGCCAGCAGCCAGGGTTATTTCAGGAACGACGAGCAGTACTTC.

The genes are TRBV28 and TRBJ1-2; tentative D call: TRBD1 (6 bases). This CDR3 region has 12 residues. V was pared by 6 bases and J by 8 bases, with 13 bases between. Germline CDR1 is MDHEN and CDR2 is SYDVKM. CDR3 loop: CASSRDTVGYTF. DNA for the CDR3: TGTGCCAGCAGCCGGGACACTGTAGGCTACACCTTC.

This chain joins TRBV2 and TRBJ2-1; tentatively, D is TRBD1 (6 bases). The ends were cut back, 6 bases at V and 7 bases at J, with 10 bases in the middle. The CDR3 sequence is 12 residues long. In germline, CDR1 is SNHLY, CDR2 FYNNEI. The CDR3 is CASSATGNEQFF. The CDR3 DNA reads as TGTGCCAGCAGCGCGACAGGTAATGAGCAGTTCTTC.

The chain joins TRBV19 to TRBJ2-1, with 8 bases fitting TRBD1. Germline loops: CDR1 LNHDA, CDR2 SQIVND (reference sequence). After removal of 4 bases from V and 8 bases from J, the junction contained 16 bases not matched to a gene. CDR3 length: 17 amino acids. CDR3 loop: CASSTSQGQVNLDEQFF. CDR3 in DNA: TGTGCCAGTAGTACAAGCCAGGGACAGGTAAATTTGGATGAGCAGTTCTTC. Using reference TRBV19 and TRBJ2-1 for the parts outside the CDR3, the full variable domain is DGGITQSPKYLFRKEGQNVTLSCEQNLNHDAMYWYRQDPGQGLRLIYYSQIVNDFQKGDIAEGYSVSREKKESFPLTVTSAQKNPTAFYLCASSTSQGQVNLDEQFFGPGTRLTVL.

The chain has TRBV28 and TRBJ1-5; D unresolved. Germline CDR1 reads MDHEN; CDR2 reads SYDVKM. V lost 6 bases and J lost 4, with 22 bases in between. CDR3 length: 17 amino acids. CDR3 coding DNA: TGTGCCAGCAGAGGACTAGAACCCGCACGGCTAAATCAGCCCCAGCATTTT. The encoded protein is CASRGLEPARLNQPQHF.

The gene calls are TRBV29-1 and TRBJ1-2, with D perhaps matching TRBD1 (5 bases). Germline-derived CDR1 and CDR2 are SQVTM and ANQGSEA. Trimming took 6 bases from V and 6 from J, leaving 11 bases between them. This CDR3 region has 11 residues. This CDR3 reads CSVSRGNGYTF. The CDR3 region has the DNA TGCAGCGTCTCACGGGGGAATGGCTACACCTTC.

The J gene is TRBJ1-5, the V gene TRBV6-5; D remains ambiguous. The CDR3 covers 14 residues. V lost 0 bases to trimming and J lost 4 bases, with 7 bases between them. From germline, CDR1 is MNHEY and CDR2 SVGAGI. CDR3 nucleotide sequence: TGTGCCAGCAGTTACTCCCAAGGTAATCAGCCCCAGCATTTT. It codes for CASSYSQGNQPQHF.

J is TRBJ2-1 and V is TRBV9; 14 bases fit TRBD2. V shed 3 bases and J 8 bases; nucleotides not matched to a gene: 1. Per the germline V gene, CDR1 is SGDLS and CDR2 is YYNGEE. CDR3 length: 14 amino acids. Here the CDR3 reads CASSEGLAGDEQFF. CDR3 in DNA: TGTGCCAGCAGCGAGGGACTAGCGGGAGATGAGCAGTTCTTC.

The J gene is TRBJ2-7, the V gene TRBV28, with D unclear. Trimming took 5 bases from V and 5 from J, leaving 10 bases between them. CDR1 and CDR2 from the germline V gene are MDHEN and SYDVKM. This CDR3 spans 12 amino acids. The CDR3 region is CASSADTNEQYF. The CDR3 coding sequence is TGTGCCAGCAGTGCGGATACGAACGAGCAGTACTTC.